This section outlines one T cell receptor (beta chain) sequence together with its context. Its antigen remains unknown. Unique molecular identifiers tagged the TCR beta cDNA libraries. With about 0.9 to 11 million T cells as the source, about half a million cDNA molecules resulted. TCRdb called the PCR reads again in MiXCR, with one record for every CDR3 protein. There are fewer than 600,000 distinct CDR3 sequences in the sample; roughly 45% occur only once, and about an eighth lies in the top ten. The sample belongs to a study of post-analysis software for immune sequencing data. Looking at the study overall: Some patients lacked subtype; others had relapsing-remitting, secondary progressive or progressive-relapsing disease.

Germline V gives CDR1 MNHNY, CDR2 SVGAGI (reference sequence). Losses at the gene ends were 4 bases for V and 4 bases for J; bases not matched to a gene: 3. The length of the CDR3 is 13 residues. General study results and limits: In patients, TRBV5-6, TRBV5-1 and TRBV20-1 belonged to four or five TRBV segments found more frequently than in controls.

The gene calls are TRBV6-6 and TRBJ1-2; TRBD1 agrees at 7 bases. This clonotype originated in a girl under 18 with multiple sclerosis. The specimen sequenced was blood. CDR3 amino acids: CASSSGTVYGYTF. The CDR3 nucleotides are TGTGCCAGCAGTTCAGGGACAGTCTATGGCTACACCTTC.